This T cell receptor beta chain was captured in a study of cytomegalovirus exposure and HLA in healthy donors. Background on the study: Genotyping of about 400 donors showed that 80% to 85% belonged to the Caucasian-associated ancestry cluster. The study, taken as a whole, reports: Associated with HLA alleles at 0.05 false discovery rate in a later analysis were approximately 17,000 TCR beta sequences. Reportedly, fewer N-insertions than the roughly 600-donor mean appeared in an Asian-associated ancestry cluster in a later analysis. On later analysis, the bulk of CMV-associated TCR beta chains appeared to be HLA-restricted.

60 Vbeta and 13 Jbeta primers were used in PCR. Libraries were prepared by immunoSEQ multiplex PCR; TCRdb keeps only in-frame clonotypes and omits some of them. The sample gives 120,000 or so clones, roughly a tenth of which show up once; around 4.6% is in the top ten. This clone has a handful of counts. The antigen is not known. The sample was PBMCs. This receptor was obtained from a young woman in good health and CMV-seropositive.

CDR3 nucleotides: TGTGCCAGCAGCTCTAGCAGTGGGACAGATACGCAGTATTTT. Translating gives CASSSSSGTDTQYF. V usage is TRBV2 and J usage is TRBJ2-3; tentative D call: TRBD2 (5 bases). CDR3 size: 14 residues. V was shortened by 6 bases and J by 3 bases, with 13 bases between the two germline ends. Looked up from germline, CDR1 is SNHLY and CDR2 is FYNNEI.